These T cell receptor beta chains were read from a single sample in a study of shared clonotypes between healthy human individuals. Data came from immunoSEQ multiplex PCR; TCRdb stores just in-frame clones and leaves some out. The top ten clones hold 0.39% of a sample with more than 2,000,000 clones, 80% to 95% of them seen once. Sequencing used naive CD4+ T cells from PBMCs. The origin of the receptors is a man between 18 and 35 years old in good health. Some clones in this sample may be carry-over from other donors' samples. Each CDR3 is given with its conserved first and last residue. D genes are given only for firm matches. Rows may omit the clone size; those that give it use once, few, many or a size class.

clone_size | j_call | v_call | d_call | cdr3_aa | cdr3_nt
- | TRBJ2-5 | TRBV7-3 | TRBD2 | CASSAGLQETQYF | TGTGCCAGCAGCGCGGGACTACAAGAGACCCAGTACTTC
- | TRBJ1-5 | TRBV7-6 | - | CASSPAPGLNQPQHF | TGTGCCAGCAGTCCGGCCCCCGGATTAAATCAGCCCCAGCATTTT
- | TRBJ1-3 | TRBV6-5 | - | CASSYSSPSGNTIYF | TGTGCCAGCAGTTACTCTTCCCCCTCTGGAAACACCATATATTTT
few | TRBJ1-1 | TRBV5-1 | - | CASSSVQGNTEAFF | TGCGCCAGCAGCTCAGTACAGGGGAACACTGAAGCTTTCTTT
- | TRBJ2-3 | TRBV5-1 | - | CASSIGRGSDTQYF | TGCGCCAGCAGCATCGGGAGAGGGTCAGATACGCAGTATTTT
- | TRBJ2-7 | TRBV6-5 | TRBD2 | CASGLAGAELSEQYF | TGTGCCAGCGGGCTAGCGGGAGCAGAGTTGAGCGAGCAGTACTTC
- | TRBJ1-2 | TRBV6-5 | - | CASTTLGRNGYTF | TGTGCCAGCACCACGCTAGGGCGGAATGGCTACACCTTC
- | TRBJ1-3 | TRBV10-1 | - | CASSSGTPNSGNTIYF | TGCGCCAGCAGCTCCGGGACTCCGAACTCTGGAAACACCATATATTTT
- | TRBJ1-4 | TRBV18 | - | CASSTGPSGNEKLFF | TGTGCCAGCTCAACGGGACCCTCGGGGAATGAAAAACTGTTTTTT
- | TRBJ2-7 | TRBV28 | TRBD1 | CASSRQGARNEQYF | TGTGCCAGCAGTAGACAGGGGGCTAGAAACGAGCAGTACTTC
- | TRBJ2-7 | TRBV5-4 | - | CASSLPGSDEQYF | TGTGCCAGCAGCTTGCCCGGATCCGACGAGCAGTACTTC
- | TRBJ1-2 | TRBV5-5 | - | CASSLETIYGYTF | TGTGCCAGCAGCTTGGAGACCATCTATGGCTACACCTTC
- | TRBJ2-7 | TRBV30 | - | CAWSGLVSSEQYF | TGTGCCTGGAGTGGGCTAGTCTCCTCCGAGCAGTACTTC
- | TRBJ2-1 | TRBV28 | - | CASSFYQGGRNEQFF | TGTGCCAGCAGTTTTTATCAGGGCGGCCGGAATGAGCAGTTCTTC
- | TRBJ2-7 | TRBV28 | - | CASSLPGVRNYEQYF | TGTGCCAGCAGTTTACCGGGCGTTCGGAACTACGAGCAGTACTTC
- | TRBJ2-1 | TRBV6-1 | TRBD2 | CASSEGWEGGEQFF | TGTGCCAGCAGTGAAGGGTGGGAGGGCGGTGAGCAGTTCTTC
- | TRBJ1-1 | TRBV5-1 | - | CASSPSLVRNTEAFF | TGCGCCAGCAGCCCCAGCCTTGTTCGGAACACTGAAGCTTTCTTT
- | TRBJ1-3 | TRBV15 | - | CATSRTDRGSERNTIYF | TGTGCCACCAGCAGGACCGATAGGGGGTCAGAGAGAAACACCATATATTTT
- | TRBJ1-2 | TRBV6-6 | - | CANRGLDGYTF | TGTGCCAATAGGGGGTTGGATGGCTACACCTTC
- | TRBJ2-5 | TRBV11-3 | - | CASSPGPYQETQYF | TGTGCCAGCAGCCCAGGACCCTACCAAGAGACCCAGTACTTC
- | TRBJ2-7 | TRBV15 | TRBD2 | CATSRGGGSAYEQYF | TGTGCCACCAGCAGGGGGGGAGGGTCCGCCTACGAGCAGTACTTC
- | TRBJ1-1 | TRBV5-4 | TRBD1 | CASSLQAGGRNTEAFF | TGTGCCAGCAGCTTGCAGGCAGGGGGAAGGAACACTGAAGCTTTCTTT
once | TRBJ2-2 | TRBV9 | - | CASSVRGDFDTGELFF | TGTGCCAGCAGCGTGAGGGGGGACTTCGACACCGGGGAGCTGTTTTTT
once | TRBJ2-7 | TRBV28 | - | CASSLYGGPTYEQYF | TGTGCCAGCAGTTTATACGGGGGACCCACCTACGAGCAGTACTTC
- | TRBJ2-3 | TRBV11-3 | TRBD1 | CASSRTGDQSTDTQYF | TGTGCCAGCAGCCGGACAGGGGATCAATCCACAGATACGCAGTATTTT
- | TRBJ2-7 | TRBV28 | - | CASAQVLGDEQYF | TGTGCCAGCGCACAGGTCCTTGGGGACGAGCAGTACTTC
- | TRBJ2-1 | TRBV7-3 | - | CASSLRGDTYNEQFF | TGTGCCAGCAGCTTAAGGGGGGATACCTACAATGAGCAGTTCTTC
- | TRBJ1-2 | TRBV28 | - | CASSSPPIGGYTF | TGTGCCAGCAGTTCCCCCCCTATCGGGGGCTACACCTTC
once | TRBJ1-1 | TRBV5-1 | - | CASRTSGTGTEAFF | TGCGCCAGCAGGACCTCAGGGACGGGGACTGAAGCTTTCTTT
- | TRBJ2-1 | TRBV5-1 | - | CASSPTSTYSYNEQFF | TGCGCCAGCAGCCCGACTAGTACTTACTCCTACAATGAGCAGTTCTTC
few | TRBJ2-7 | TRBV7-9 | - | CASSLEYEQYF | TGTGCCAGCAGCTTAGAGTACGAGCAGTACTTC
- | TRBJ1-5 | TRBV6-1 | - | CASSEQAEIQPQHF | TGTGCCAGCAGTGAACAGGCGGAGATCCAGCCCCAGCATTTT
- | TRBJ2-7 | TRBV11-3 | - | CASSLRVHEQYF | TGTGCCAGCAGCTTAAGGGTTCACGAGCAGTACTTC
- | TRBJ2-5 | TRBV7-6 | - | CASSLFGNGETQYF | -
once | TRBJ1-1 | TRBV7-3 | TRBD1 | CASSPDRVGLAFF | TGTGCCAGCAGCCCGGACAGGGTGGGTTTGGCTTTCTTT
- | TRBJ2-3 | TRBV7-3 | - | CASSLNRDTQYF | TGTGCCAGCAGCTTAAACAGGGATACGCAGTATTTT
- | TRBJ1-1 | TRBV10-3 | TRBD1 | CAIKTTDRLNTEAFF | TGTGCCATCAAGACTACGGACAGGTTGAACACTGAAGCTTTCTTT
few | TRBJ2-2 | TRBV9 | - | CASERSTYPGELFF | TGTGCTAGCGAGCGGAGCACTTACCCCGGGGAGCTGTTTTTT
- | TRBJ1-2 | TRBV10-3 | TRBD1 | CAISESQGANGYTF | TGTGCCATCAGTGAGTCTCAGGGGGCGAATGGCTACACCTTC
once | TRBJ2-7 | TRBV5-6 | TRBD2 | CASKASGRREQYF | TGTGCCAGCAAGGCTAGCGGGAGGAGGGAGCAGTACTTC
- | TRBJ2-1 | TRBV28 | - | CASSLNPGSYYNEQFF | TGTGCCAGCAGTTTAAACCCCGGCAGCTACTACAATGAGCAGTTCTTC
- | TRBJ2-7 | TRBV28 | - | CASSGPDGSYEQYF | TGTGCCAGCAGCGGTCCGGACGGCTCCTACGAGCAGTACTTC